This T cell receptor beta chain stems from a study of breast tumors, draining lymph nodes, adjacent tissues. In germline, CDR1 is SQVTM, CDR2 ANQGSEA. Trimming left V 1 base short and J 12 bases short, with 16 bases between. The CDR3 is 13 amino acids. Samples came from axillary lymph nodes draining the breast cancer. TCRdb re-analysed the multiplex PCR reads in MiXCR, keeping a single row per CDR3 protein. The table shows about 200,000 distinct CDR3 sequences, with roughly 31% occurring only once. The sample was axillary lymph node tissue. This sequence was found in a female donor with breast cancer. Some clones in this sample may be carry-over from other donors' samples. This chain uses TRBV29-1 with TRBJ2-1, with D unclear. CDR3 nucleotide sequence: TGCAGCGTTGAAGGCTTTCCGCACCAGTTGCAGTTCTTC. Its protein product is CSVEGFPHQLQFF.